This TCR beta chain was identified during a study of identical twins. This clonotype appeared many times. Template switching added a universal primer binding site, and final cDNA carried unique molecular identifiers. A single record per CDR3 protein comes from TCRdb applying MiXCR to the 5' RACE reads. The sample records roughly 720,000 distinct CDR3 sequences, 18% being singletons. Another study also made use of these data, one on T cells expressing NK-cell markers. That publication notes: The sequencing cohort of eight donors included seven HCMV-seropositive individuals and one seronegative individual. In several experiments, an anti-gamma-delta TCR antibody restricted sorting to alpha-beta TCR T cells.

The clonotype comes from a woman in her late teens or twenties in good health. Specimen: PBMCs.

CDR3 sequence reads: CASNEGVSSYNEQFF. CDR3 nucleotide sequence: TGTGCCAGTAATGAGGGGGTGAGCTCCTACAATGAGCAGTTCTTC. The genes are TRBV6-2 or TRBV6-3 and TRBJ2-1, with D tentatively TRBD1 (6 bases). Germline CDR1 is MNHEY and CDR2 is SVGEGT. The CDR3 is 15 residues long. The V gene lost 9 bases and the J gene lost 0 bases, with 15 bases spanning the gap.